This TCR beta chain emerged from a study of T cells in Graves' hyperthyroidism and ophthalmopathy. Study context: Peripheral blood was secured at the point of initial diagnosis, before any treatment.

This clonotype was seen at least ten times. Its antigen is not known. Study outcomes and limitations: It was a median about 6 months before onset that the model predicted ophthalmopathy. Clonotypes that were expanded in thyroid above 0.001 mostly appeared in blood too.

Looked up from germline, CDR1 is SGHAT and CDR2 is FQNNGV. V dropped 2 bases and J dropped 6 bases, with 13 bases sitting between them. The CDR3 loop spans 14 amino acids. It was RNA transcripts that yielded the amplified TCR beta CDR3 regions. First-round RT-PCR with HTBI primers amplified the TCR CDR3 region. Via MiXCR, TCRdb re-called the multiplex PCR reads, giving one row per CDR3 protein. The sample lists roughly 30,000 distinct CDR3 sequences; over 35% were seen once. Participants, patients aged 18 to 65, had newly diagnosed hyperthyroidism with a duration under 2 months. The sequence derives from a woman aged 25 to 39 with Graves' hyperthyroidism. V usage is TRBV11-2 and J usage is TRBJ1-1; D is ambiguous. The sequenced sample consisted of blood. The CDR3 nucleotides read TGTGCCAGCAGCTTAATTTCGGGAACTGCTGAAGCTTTCTTT. Translated: CASSLISGTAEAFF.